The 23 T cell receptor beta chains given below trace back to one sample, sequenced in a study of response to subunit inactivated influenza vaccine. TCRdb called the RT-PCR reads again in MiXCR, with one record for every CDR3 protein. The sample has about 480,000 distinct CDR3 sequences, 11% seen once; the top ten hold more than 10%. The sample consisted of PBMCs from blood, taken 40 to 50 days after vaccination. The receptors were gathered from a middle-aged man who received an inactivated influenza vaccine.

This clonotype was seen a few times. J is TRBJ2-1 and V is TRBV2, with 14 bases lining up with TRBD2. Germline V gene sequence: CDR1 SNHLY, CDR2 FYNNEI. The length of the CDR3 is 15 residues. V was pared by 5 bases and J by 10 bases, with 7 bases of the junction left unmatched. The CDR3 DNA sequence: TGTGCCAGCAGTCAGCCGGGACTAGCGGGAGAAGAGCAGTTCTTC. This encodes CASSQPGLAGEEQFF.

In its sample, this clonotype was seen a few times. The chain employs TRBV6-1 and TRBJ2-7, with D maybe TRBD2 (6 bases). The CDR3 has 14 amino acids. V gave up 6 bases and J gave up 0 bases, with 12 bases separating them. CDR1 and CDR2 from the germline V gene are MNHNS and SASEGT. The CDR3 coding sequence is TGTGCCAGCAGGTGGACGGGAGACTCCTACGAGCAGTACTTC. It encodes CASRWTGDSYEQYF.

The table lists this clonotype with many counts. The chain carries TRBV28 and TRBJ2-7; 10 nucleotides line up with TRBD2. The V gene's germline CDR1 is MDHEN and CDR2 SYDVKM. The J segment lost 4 bases and the V segment lost 4 bases, leaving 10 bases of the junction unmatched. This CDR3 comprises 16 residues. The CDR3, as DNA: TGTGCCAGCAGTTCCCTGGCTAGCGGGAGTGGATACGAGCAGTACTTC. Amino acids: CASSSLASGSGYEQYF. The whole variable domain, remainder taken from reference TRBV28 and TRBJ2-7, is DVKVTQSSRYLVKRTGEKVFLECVQDMDHENMFWYRQDPGLGLRLIYFSYDVKMKEKGDIPEGYSVSREKKERFSLILESASTNQTSMYLCASSSLASGSGYEQYFGPGTRLTVT.

The chain employs TRBV2 and TRBJ2-1; possibly TRBD2 for D (6 bases). V was pared by 4 bases and J by 14 bases, with 18 bases between. Germline CDR1 and CDR2: SNHLY and FYNNEI. The CDR3 totals 13 residues. The CDR3: CASSGVGQGGKFF. The CDR3, as DNA: TGTGCCAGCAGTGGAGTCGGGCAGGGAGGCAAGTTCTTC.

This clonotype was seen repeatedly, ten times or more. J is TRBJ2-7 and V is TRBV9, with 10 bases that match TRBD1. J was trimmed by 2 bases and V by 0 bases; bases with no gene match: 2. Germline CDR1 SGDLS, CDR2 YYNGEE. The CDR3 has 15 amino acids. CDR3 region: CASSVGGTGAYEQYF. CDR3 DNA: TGTGCCAGCAGCGTAGGGGGGACAGGGGCCTACGAGCAGTACTTC. The complete variable domain, with remaining parts taken from reference TRBV9 and TRBJ2-7, reads DSGVTQTPKHLITATGQRVTLRCSPRSGDLSVYWYQQSLDQGLQFLIQYYNGEERAKGNILERFSAQQFPDLHSELNLSSLELGDSALYFCASSVGGTGAYEQYFGPGTRLTVT.

The chain links TRBV3-1 to TRBJ2-1, with D possibly TRBD1 on 6 matching bases. This CDR3 is built from 16 residues. Germline V gene lookup returns CDR1 LGHDT and CDR2 YNNKEL (reference sequence). The V and J ends lost 4 bases and 9 bases respectively, with 22 bases between them. The CDR3 here is CASSPQPGHRVAEQFF. CDR3 nucleotide sequence: TGTGCCAGCAGCCCTCAGCCGGGACATCGGGTGGCTGAGCAGTTCTTC.

This chain uses TRBV5-1 with TRBJ2-3; TRBD2 agrees at 7 bases. V was pared by 5 bases and J by 2 bases, with 5 bases of the junction left unmatched. Germline CDR1 and CDR2: SGHRS and YFSETQ. CDR3 length: 14 amino acids. CDR3 loop: CASRLATDTDTQYF. CDR3 coding DNA: TGCGCCAGCAGACTAGCGACCGACACAGATACGCAGTATTTT.

The chain links TRBV5-6 to TRBJ2-2; TRBD2 matches 11 bases. V dropped 1 base and J dropped 4; count of bases not matched to a gene: 9. The CDR3 is 18 amino acids. CDR1 and CDR2 from the germline V gene are SGHDT and YYEEEE. CDR3 nucleotides: TGTGCCAGCAGCTTGATAACTAGCGGGAGCCTGGGCACCGGGGAGCTGTTTTTT. Protein product: CASSLITSGSLGTGELFF.

This clonotype has more than one count but fewer than ten. The V call is TRBV5-1, the J call TRBJ1-2; D may be TRBD1 (6 bases). Germline CDR1 and CDR2: SGHRS and YFSETQ. Trimming stripped 5 bases from V and 0 bases from J, with 17 bases between. The length of the CDR3 is 16 residues. CDR3 loop: CASSGGSTGANYGYTF. CDR3 bases: TGCGCCAGCAGTGGGGGGTCGACAGGAGCTAACTATGGCTACACCTTC.

The gene calls are TRBV12-3 or TRBV12-4 and TRBJ1-4, with 7 positions matching TRBD1. V was clipped by 7 bases and J by 8 bases; unmatched bases: 4. The CDR3 consists of 12 residues. CDR3 DNA sequence: TGTGCCAGCACCTTAGGGGGCGAAAAACTGTTTTTT. Translating it yields CASTLGGEKLFF.

The rearrangement uses TRBV12-3 or TRBV12-4 and TRBJ1-3; 10 bases agree with TRBD1. The length of the CDR3 is 16 residues. V lost 7 bases, J lost 0 bases, and 6 bases stayed unmatched. DNA of the CDR3: TGTGCCAGCACTCCCGGGACAGGGGTCTCTGGAAACACCATATATTTT. Its translation is CASTPGTGVSGNTIYF.

J is TRBJ1-1 and V is TRBV14; no firm D call. This CDR3 region has 13 residues. Germline V CDR1 and CDR2: SGHDN, FVKESK. Trimming cost V 3 bases and J 7 bases, with 12 bases left between them. CDR3 sequence: CASSQPGRNEAFF. CDR3 bases: TGTGCCAGCAGCCAGCCCGGACGGAATGAAGCTTTCTTT.

This clonotype was detected ten times or more. This CDR3 is CASGGTGSVNEQFF. As DNA, the CDR3 is TGTGCCAGCGGCGGGACAGGGTCTGTCAATGAGCAGTTCTTC. The chain carries TRBV18 and TRBJ2-1; TRBD1 matches at 9 bases. The CDR3 runs 14 residues. The V and J ends lost 8 bases and 6 bases, in that order; junction bases with no gene match: 8. The germline V gene has CDR1 KGHSH and CDR2 LQKENI.

This clonotype was picked up many times. The chain has TRBV12-3 or TRBV12-4 and TRBJ2-1; D call uncertain. Trimming cost V 10 bases and J 1 base, with 8 bases left between them. This CDR3 is built from 12 residues. This CDR3 reads CAIGISYNEQFF. CDR3 nucleotide sequence: TGTGCCATCGGAATATCCTACAATGAGCAGTTCTTC.

This clonotype was detected a few times. V usage is TRBV27 and J usage is TRBJ1-1, with D possibly being TRBD1 (5 bases). Germline CDR1 and CDR2: MNHEY and SMNVEV (reference sequence). CDR3 length: 15 residues. Deletions cut 2 bases from V and 3 bases from J, with 13 bases between. CDR3 sequence: CASSLNYGGYTEAFF. The CDR3, as DNA: TGTGCCAGCAGTTTAAATTACGGGGGATACACTGAAGCTTTCTTT.

The chain joins TRBV10-3 to TRBJ2-2; D uncertain. CDR1 ENHRY and CDR2 SYGVKD come from the germline V gene. This CDR3 region has 13 residues. V dropped 7 bases and J dropped 1 base, with 7 bases sitting between them. The CDR3 sequence: CAITKGNTGELFF. The DNA for the CDR3 is TGTGCCATCACTAAGGGGAACACCGGGGAGCTGTTTTTT.

The rearrangement joins TRBV12-3 or TRBV12-4 to TRBJ1-6; 7 nucleotides agree with TRBD1. This CDR3 is built from 13 residues. The ends lost 6 bases at V and 8 bases at J; junction bases unmatched: 4. CDR3 DNA sequence: TGTGCCAGCAGGGAAGGGGGCGATTCACCCCTCCACTTT. Its protein is CASREGGDSPLHF.

In this sample, this clonotype turned up many times. CDR3 sequence: CASSSYRGYEQYF. The DNA of the CDR3 is TGTGCCAGCAGCTCATACAGGGGTTACGAGCAGTACTTC. The chain recombines TRBV7-6 with TRBJ2-7, with 7 nucleotides matching TRBD1. This CDR3 spans 13 amino acids. Germline V gene data show CDR1 as SGHVS and CDR2 as FNYEAQ. V lost 4 bases and J lost 4; bases outside the gene matches: 4.

This clonotype was observed a handful of times. This chain joins TRBV28 and TRBJ2-2; D may be TRBD2 (6 bases). Germline-derived CDR1 and CDR2 are MDHEN and SYDVKM. This CDR3 contains 13 residues. V was pared by 6 bases and J by 7 bases, with 12 bases between. CDR3 nucleotide sequence: TGTGCCAGCAGCGCGGGGTATGGCGGGGAGCTGTTTTTT. Translated: CASSAGYGGELFF.

V gene TRBV5-1 combines with J gene TRBJ1-2, with 10 nucleotides matching TRBD1. CDR3 size: 13 residues. The V gene end was trimmed by 4 bases and the J gene end by 7 bases; junction bases not matched to a gene: 4. The germline V gene encodes CDR1 SGHRS and CDR2 YFSETQ. The CDR3 loop is CASSTRDRGGYTF. The CDR3 bases are TGCGCCAGCAGCACCCGGGACAGGGGTGGCTACACCTTC.

This clonotype appeared a few times. The rearrangement uses TRBV7-2 and TRBJ2-1; the D is unclear. CDR3 length: 13 amino acids. Trimming pared 5 bases from V and 7 bases from J, leaving 12 bases between. Per germline, CDR1 SGHTA and CDR2 FQGNSA. The CDR3 is CASSQRNLNEQFF. The CDR3 DNA is TGTGCCAGCAGCCAACGTAACCTTAATGAGCAGTTCTTC.

This clonotype has a count of ten or more. This chain links TRBV12-3 or TRBV12-4 with TRBJ2-7; no definite D call. The length of the CDR3 is 15 residues. V lost 3 bases and J lost 3, with 15 bases in between. CDR3 loop: CASSLKWEPDYEQYF. The CDR3 bases are TGTGCCAGCAGTTTGAAGTGGGAACCTGACTACGAGCAGTACTTC.

This clonotype was observed a few times. This chain connects TRBV24-1 to TRBJ2-7, with 9 bases that match TRBD1. V was clipped by 7 bases and J by 5 bases; unmatched bases: 11. Germline CDR1 reads KGHDR; CDR2 reads SFDVKD. The CDR3 is 15 residues long. The CDR3 coding sequence is TGTGCCACCAGCTCGACCGGGACAGGGCTCCACGAGCAGTACTTC. Its protein is CATSSTGTGLHEQYF.